These T cell receptor beta chains were read from a single sample in a study of beta chain features in type 1 diabetes. The data were produced by immunoSEQ multiplex PCR, yet TCRdb's version contains in-frame clones alone and is incomplete. The data show 850,000 to 900,000 clones, with about a sixth seen just once and 0.023% held by the top ten. The specimen sequenced was naive CD4+ T cells from blood. All receptors come from a woman aged 18-30 years in good health. The CDR3 runs from the conserved cysteine through the conserved F or W. The order of the fields is D gene, J gene, V gene, clone size, CDR3 DNA, CDR3 protein. D genes are given only for firm matches. Clone size appears in some rows only: once, few, many, or a class for an expanded clone.

. TRBJ2-7 TRBV5-6 . TGTGCCAGCAGCAAAAAATACGGGACAATCTACGAGCAGTACTTC CASSKKYGTIYEQYF
. TRBJ2-7 TRBV4-3 . TGCGCCAGCAGCCAATATGAGCATTCGTCCTACGAGCAGTACTTC CASSQYEHSSYEQYF
TRBD2 TRBJ2-7 TRBV27 few TGTGCCAGCAGTTTAGTGGGACTAGCGGGACCCGGGTACGAGCAGTACTTC CASSLVGLAGPGYEQYF
TRBD2 TRBJ2-5 TRBV7-2 . TGTGCCAGCAGCTTACGAGCGGGATGGGGTCTTCGAGAGACCCAGTACTTC CASSLRAGWGLRETQYF
. TRBJ2-7 TRBV27 few TGTGCCAGCAGTTCCGCGGCCAGGTCCTCCTACGAGCAGTACTTC CASSSAARSSYEQYF
TRBD2 TRBJ2-3 TRBV9 . TGTGCCAGCAGCGCTAGCGGGAGGGCCGGTGATACGCAGTATTTT CASSASGRAGDTQYF
. TRBJ2-7 TRBV10-3 . TGTGCCATCAGGAGCGGTACCTACGAGCAGTACTTC CAIRSGTYEQYF
. TRBJ2-5 TRBV12-2 few TGTGCAAGTCGCTTAGTACCCCAGTACTTC CASRLVPQYF
. TRBJ2-3 TRBV7-8 . TGTGCCAGCAGCTGGGGGGCAGATACGCAGTATTTT CASSWGADTQYF
TRBD1 TRBJ2-1 TRBV18 few TGTGCCAGCTCACCACCCGGGACAGGGTACAATGAGCAGTTCTTC CASSPPGTGYNEQFF
TRBD2 TRBJ2-1 TRBV27 . TGTGCCAGCAAGGGGACTAGCAACTACAATGAGCAGTTCTTC CASKGTSNYNEQFF
TRBD1 TRBJ1-1 TRBV18 few TGTGCCAGCTCCCAGGGGGGGAACACTGAAGCTTTCTTT CASSQGGNTEAFF
. TRBJ2-1 TRBV5-6 . TGTGCCAGCAGCCCTTCTTATTGGGAGTGGAATGAGCAGTTCTTC CASSPSYWEWNEQFF
. TRBJ2-7 TRBV27 few TGTGCCAGCAGTTCAGCTACAGGGATGCAGTACTTC CASSSATGMQYF
. TRBJ1-1 TRBV27 few TGTGCCAGCAGTAAGGACTTAATCGGGAACACTGAAGCTTTCTTT CASSKDLIGNTEAFF
. TRBJ2-1 TRBV7-2 few TGTGCCAGCAGCTCAAGACAAGGCTCCTACAATGAGCAGTTCTTC CASSSRQGSYNEQFF
. TRBJ2-2 TRBV28 once TGTGCCAGCACTAGACGACTCTTAAACACCGGGGAGCTGTTTTTT CASTRRLLNTGELFF
. TRBJ1-1 TRBV27 few TGTGCCAGCAGGACCGCAGGGTCGAGGTCCGTACTAACTGAAGCTTTCTTT CASRTAGSRSVLTEAFF
. TRBJ1-1 TRBV14 few TGTGCCAGCAGCCAAGGGCCTAACACTGAAGCTTTCTTT CASSQGPNTEAFF
. TRBJ2-6 TRBV4-3 . TGCGCCAGCAGCCAAGACTTTGTGGCCTCCGGGGCCAACGTCCTGACTTTC CASSQDFVASGANVLTF
TRBD2 TRBJ2-1 TRBV6-1 few TGTGCCAGCAGCGGGCTAGCGGTGTACAATGAGCAGTTCTTC CASSGLAVYNEQFF
. TRBJ1-3 TRBV18 few TGTGCCAGCTCACCAAACCGGGACTCTGGAAACACCATATATTTT CASSPNRDSGNTIYF
TRBD1 TRBJ1-2 TRBV6-1 few TGTGCCAGCAGTGACCGACAGGGGAACTATGGCTACACCTTC CASSDRQGNYGYTF
. TRBJ2-7 TRBV7-2 few TGTGCCAGCAGCTTAGCGTGGACAAACTACGAGCAGTACTTC CASSLAWTNYEQYF
TRBD1 TRBJ2-5 TRBV10-3 . TGTGCCATCAGTGGCTCGACAGGGAACCAAGAGACCCAGTACTTC CAISGSTGNQETQYF
. TRBJ1-2 TRBV18 . TGTGCCAGCTCACCGTTGGGGGGCGCGGATGGCTACACCTTC CASSPLGGADGYTF
. TRBJ2-1 TRBV5-1 . TGCGCCAGCAGCTGGGGGAGTAGTCCTTCCCCCAATGAGCAGTTCTTC CASSWGSSPSPNEQFF
. TRBJ1-2 TRBV7-2 . TGTGCCAGCAGCAAGTTCCAACAGGTGCAAGGCTACACCTTC CASSKFQQVQGYTF
. TRBJ2-5 TRBV6-6 . TGTGCCAGCAGTTACACACACGAGACCCAGTACTTC CASSYTHETQYF
. TRBJ2-6 TRBV7-2 few TGTGCCAGCAGCTTACGGGGGATCTCTGGGGCCAACGTCCTGACTTTC CASSLRGISGANVLTF
. TRBJ2-7 TRBV7-8 . TGTGCCAGCAGCTTAGGCCTAACCGAGCAGTACTTC CASSLGLTEQYF
. TRBJ2-2 TRBV10-3 many TGTGCCATCAGTGAGACGAGACAGAACACCGGGGAGCTGTTTTTT CAISETRQNTGELFF
. TRBJ2-1 TRBV7-8 . TGTGCCAGCAGCTTAACTGACAGTCTCTACAATGAGCAGTTCTTC CASSLTDSLYNEQFF
TRBD2 TRBJ2-7 TRBV7-2 . TGTGCCAGCAGCTCTGAGGGACTACTCTCCCACGAGCAGTACTTC CASSSEGLLSHEQYF
TRBD1 TRBJ2-7 TRBV2 few TGTGCCAGCAGTGGACAGGGCTACGAGCAGTACTTC CASSGQGYEQYF
TRBD2 TRBJ2-5 TRBV9 . TGTGCCAGCAGCGTAGGGCACCTACTAGCGGGAGTTGAGACCCAGTACTTC CASSVGHLLAGVETQYF
TRBD2 TRBJ2-7 TRBV28 few TGTGCCAGCAAATCTTGGCTAGCGGGAGTATCCTACGAGCAGTACTTC CASKSWLAGVSYEQYF
. TRBJ2-5 TRBV2 few TGTGCCAGCAGGGATACAGGGTCCTTTTCTGAGACCCAGTACTTC CASRDTGSFSETQYF
TRBD2 TRBJ2-1 TRBV19 . TGTGCCAGTAGTATAACAGCGGGAGGTGAGCAGTTCTTC CASSITAGGEQFF
TRBD2 TRBJ2-1 TRBV7-9 . TGTGCCAGCAGCTTGCTAGCGGGAGGTTCCTACAATGAGCAGTTCTTC CASSLLAGGSYNEQFF
TRBD2 TRBJ2-7 TRBV6-5 few TGTGCCAGCAGTTACTCGCCTAGCGGGTATGCTCACGAGCAGTACTTC CASSYSPSGYAHEQYF
. TRBJ2-2 TRBV7-2 . TGTGCCAGCAGCAGGGACTTATTCACCGGGGAGCTGTTTTTT CASSRDLFTGELFF
. TRBJ2-5 TRBV10-3 few TGTGCCATCAGTGACGGGAGTCGAGAGACCCAGTACTTC CAISDGSRETQYF
. TRBJ2-1 TRBV9 few TGTGCCAGCAGCGCAACACAGGGGGGGCCGGCCAATGAGCAGTTCTTC CASSATQGGPANEQFF
TRBD1 TRBJ1-2 TRBV2 few TGTGCCAGCAGATCCACAGGGGGTAGTGGCTACACCTTC CASRSTGGSGYTF